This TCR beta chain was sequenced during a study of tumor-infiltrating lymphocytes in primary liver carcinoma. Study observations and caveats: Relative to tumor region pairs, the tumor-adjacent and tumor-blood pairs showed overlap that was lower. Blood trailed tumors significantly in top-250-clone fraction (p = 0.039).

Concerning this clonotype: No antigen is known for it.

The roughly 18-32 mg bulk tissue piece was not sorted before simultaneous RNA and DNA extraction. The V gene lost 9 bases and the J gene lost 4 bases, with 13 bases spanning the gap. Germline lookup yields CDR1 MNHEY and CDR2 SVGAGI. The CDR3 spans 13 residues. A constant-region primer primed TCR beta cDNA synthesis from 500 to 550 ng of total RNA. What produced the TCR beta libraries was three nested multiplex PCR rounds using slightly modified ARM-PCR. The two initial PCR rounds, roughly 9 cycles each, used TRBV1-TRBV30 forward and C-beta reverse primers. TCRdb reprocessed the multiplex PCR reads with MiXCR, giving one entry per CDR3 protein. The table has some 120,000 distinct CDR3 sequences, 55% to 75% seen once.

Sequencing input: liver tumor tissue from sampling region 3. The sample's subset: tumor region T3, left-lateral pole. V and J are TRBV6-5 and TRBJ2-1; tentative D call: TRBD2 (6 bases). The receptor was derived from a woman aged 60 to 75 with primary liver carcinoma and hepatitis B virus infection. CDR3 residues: CASNRSGYNEQFF. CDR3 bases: TGTGCCAGTAACCGAAGCGGGTACAATGAGCAGTTCTTC.